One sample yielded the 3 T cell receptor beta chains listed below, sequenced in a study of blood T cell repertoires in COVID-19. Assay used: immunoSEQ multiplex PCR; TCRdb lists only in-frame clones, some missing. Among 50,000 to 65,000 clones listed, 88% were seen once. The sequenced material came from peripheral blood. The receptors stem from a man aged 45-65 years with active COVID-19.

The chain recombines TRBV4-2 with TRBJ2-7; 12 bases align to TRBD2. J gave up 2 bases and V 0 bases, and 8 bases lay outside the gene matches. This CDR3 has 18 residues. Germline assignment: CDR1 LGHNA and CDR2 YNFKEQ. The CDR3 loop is CASSQDLGTSGFPYEQYF. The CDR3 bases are TGTGCCAGCAGCCAAGATTTAGGGACTAGCGGGTTCCCCTACGAGCAGTACTTC.

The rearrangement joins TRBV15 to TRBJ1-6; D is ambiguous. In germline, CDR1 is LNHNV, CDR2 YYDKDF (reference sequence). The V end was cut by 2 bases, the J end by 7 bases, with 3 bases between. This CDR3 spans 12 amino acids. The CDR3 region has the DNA TGTGCCACCAGCAGATCGAATTCACCCCTCCACTTT. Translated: CATSRSNSPLHF. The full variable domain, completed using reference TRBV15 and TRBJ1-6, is DAMVIQNPRYQVTQFGKPVTLSCSQTLNHNVMYWYQQKSSQAPKLLFHYYDKDFNNEADTPDNFQSRRPNTSFCFLDIRSPGLGDTAMYLCATSRSNSPLHFGNGTRLTVT.

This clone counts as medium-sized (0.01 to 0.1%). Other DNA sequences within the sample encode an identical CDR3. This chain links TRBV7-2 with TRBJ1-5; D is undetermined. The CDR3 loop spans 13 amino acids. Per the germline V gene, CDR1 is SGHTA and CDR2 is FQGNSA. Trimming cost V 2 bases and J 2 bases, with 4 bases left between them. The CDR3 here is CASSLQGNQPQHF. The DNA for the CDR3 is TGTGCCAGCAGCTTACAGGGCAATCAGCCCCAGCATTTT.